Listed below are T cell receptor beta chains from one sample, sequenced in a study of blood T cells in healthy people across ages. MiXCR was run by TCRdb on the 5' RACE reads, yielding one entry per CDR3 protein. Here the sample spans around 1,600,000 distinct CDR3 sequences, approximately 39% being singletons. Material for sequencing was blood. The receptors derive from a woman between 18 and 29 years old in good health. Both conserved end residues are part of each CDR3. A D gene is named only where the DNA matches it firmly. Expanded clones get a size class; other rows say once, few or many, or leave the size out.

j_call | d_call | v_call | clone_size | cdr3_nt | cdr3_aa
TRBJ2-3 | TRBD2 | TRBV27 | few | TGTGCCAGCAGAGACTTAGCGGGGGGCACAGATACGCAGTATTTT | CASRDLAGGTDTQYF
TRBJ1-2 | NA | TRBV20-1 | few | TGCAGTGCACTACTCGGACGGCGGGGTTATGGCTACACCTTC | CSALLGRRGYGYTF
TRBJ2-1 | NA | TRBV20-1 | NA | TGCAGTGCTAGCGGTCGCTTTAATGAGCAGTTCTTC | CSASGRFNEQFF
TRBJ2-7 | NA | TRBV6-2/TRBV6-3 | few | TGTGCCAGCAGCTACTCTCTTCAGGGCAACTCCTACGAGCAGTACTTC | CASSYSLQGNSYEQYF
TRBJ2-6 | NA | TRBV10-3 | once | TGTGCCATCAGCGACACCGGGGCCAACGTCCTGACTTTC | CAISDTGANVLTF
TRBJ1-1 | NA | TRBV6-5 | NA | TGTGCCAGCAGTTCCGGGTCCTCCACTGAAGCTTTCTTT | CASSSGSSTEAFF
TRBJ2-2 | NA | TRBV5-1 | NA | TGCGCCAGCGGGCTGACGAGGGTTGGCGGGGAGCTGTTTTTT | CASGLTRVGGELFF
TRBJ2-7 | NA | TRBV28 | NA | TGTGCCAGCTCCGGAAGTCCTCGCGAGCAGTACTTC | CASSGSPREQYF
TRBJ1-2 | NA | TRBV6-2/TRBV6-3 | NA | TGTGCCAGCAGTTACTCCGCACAGGGTATCTATGGCTACACCTTC | CASSYSAQGIYGYTF
TRBJ2-4 | TRBD2 | TRBV28 | few | TGTGCCAGCAGAATTACTAGCGCCCAAAACATTCAGTACTTC | CASRITSAQNIQYF
TRBJ1-2 | NA | TRBV7-9 | NA | TGTGCCAGCAGCTCCCTTGGCTACACCTTC | CASSSLGYTF
TRBJ2-5 | TRBD2 | TRBV27 | NA | TGTGCCAGCAGTTTATGGCCCCCCCGTGGGGGGGTCCCAGAGACCCAGTACTTC | CASSLWPPRGGVPETQYF
TRBJ2-5 | NA | TRBV2 | NA | TGTGCCAGCAGCACCGAGTTAAGAGAGACCCAGTACTTC | CASSTELRETQYF
TRBJ2-3 | TRBD2 | TRBV4-2 | NA | TGTGCCAGCAGCCAAGATGTAGCGGGGGAGTCAGATACGCAGTATTTT | CASSQDVAGESDTQYF
TRBJ2-1 | NA | TRBV7-2 | NA | TGTGCCAGCAGCTTAGACAGGGCCGCCTACAATGAGCAGTTCTTC | CASSLDRAAYNEQFF